Presented here are 29 T cell receptor beta chains from one specimen sequenced in a study of T cells expressing NK-cell markers. Reanalyzing the 5' RACE reads, TCRdb keeps one entry per CDR3 protein, without DNA. The record lists under 200,000 distinct CDR3 sequences, of which the ten most abundant hold about a fifth. The sample was blood T cells: a sorted CD56 or NKG2C T cell subset, CD4+ or CD8+ T cells, or bulk PBMC T cells (not recorded which). The origin of the receptors is a woman between 18 and 75 years old in good health.

The gene calls are TRBV12-3 or TRBV12-4 and TRBJ1-5; the D call of TRBD1 rests on TCRdb alone, since no DNA is present to check it. The CDR3 spans 15 residues. CDR3 amino acids: CASSFRQGRNQPQHF.

The chain is built from TRBV7-9 and TRBJ1-2; TCRdb's D call of TRBD1 is untestable without DNA. Germline values: CDR1 SEHNR, CDR2 FQNEAQ (reference sequence). The CDR3 is 15 residues long. CDR3 amino acids: CASSLDSQGFYGYTF.

The chain joins TRBV9 to TRBJ2-1; absent DNA, TCRdb's TRBD1 call cannot be checked. This CDR3 region has 15 residues. Germline V gives CDR1 SGDLS, CDR2 YYNGEE. The CDR3: CASSVVGGVGHEQFF.

The chain links TRBV5-1 to TRBJ2-5; TCRdb lists TRBD2, though no DNA is available to test this call. This CDR3 comprises 15 residues. Germline CDR1 and CDR2: SGHRS and YFSETQ. This chain's CDR3 is CASSRTLAGGETQYF.

The CDR3 sequence: CASSSKRKTGYEQYF. The chain combines TRBV11-2 with TRBJ2-7; TCRdb picks TRBD1, but there is no DNA to check that call. The CDR3 consists of 15 residues. Germline V gives CDR1 SGHAT, CDR2 FQNNGV.

The J gene is TRBJ2-1, the V gene TRBV20-1. Germline V gene sequence: CDR1 DFQATT, CDR2 SNEGSKA (reference sequence). The CDR3 totals 16 residues. The CDR3 spells CSAGEEWAVKGNEQFF.

The genes are TRBV4-1 and TRBJ2-7; the TRBD1 assignment by TCRdb is unverifiable without DNA. Germline CDR1 and CDR2: MGHRA and YSYEKL. This CDR3 region has 16 residues. CDR3 amino acids: CASSQEASRGRHEQYF.

V gene TRBV19 combines with J gene TRBJ2-5; TCRdb indicates TRBD1, and absent DNA this call remains unverified. Looked up from germline, CDR1 is LNHDA and CDR2 is SQIVND (reference sequence). CDR3 length: 16 residues. The CDR3 is CASSIDIGTAQETQYF. Together with reference TRBV19 and TRBJ2-5, the CDR3 gives the full variable domain: DGGITQSPKYLFRKEGQNVTLSCEQNLNHDAMYWYRQDPGQGLRLIYYSQIVNDFQKGDIAEGYSVSREKKESFPLTVTSAQKNPTAFYLCASSIDIGTAQETQYFGPGTRLLVL.

The chain recombines TRBV5-1 with TRBJ1-2. Germline-derived CDR1 and CDR2 are SGHRS and YFSETQ. CDR3 size: 17 residues. CDR3 loop: CASSLVGDFGTNYGYTF.

This sequence joins TRBV20-1 and TRBJ2-3; TCRdb's D call, TRBD2, is unchecked because there is no DNA. Looked up from germline, CDR1 is DFQATT and CDR2 is SNEGSKA (reference sequence). The CDR3 loop spans 14 amino acids. The CDR3 sequence: CSASRTSGGDTQYF.

The chain combines TRBV5-1 with TRBJ2-5; TCRdb designates TRBD1, a call that cannot be tested without DNA. Looked up from germline, CDR1 is SGHRS and CDR2 is YFSETQ. The CDR3 is 16 residues long. The CDR3 sequence is CASSWRPGQGRETQYF.

This chain links TRBV2 with TRBJ1-2; TCRdb designates TRBD1, a call that cannot be tested without DNA. The CDR3 spans 15 residues. CDR1 is SNHLY, CDR2 FYNNEI, per germline. The CDR3 loop reads CASRAGQGVLGGYTF.

J is TRBJ1-4 and V is TRBV7-8; the D call from TCRdb, TRBD1, cannot be confirmed without DNA. Germline V lookup: CDR1 SGHVS, CDR2 FQNEAQ. CDR3 length equals 15 residues. This CDR3 reads CASTQRGGLDEKLFF.

V and J are TRBV9 and TRBJ1-3; the D call from TCRdb, TRBD1, cannot be confirmed without DNA. This CDR3 comprises 15 residues. Looked up from germline, CDR1 is SGDLS and CDR2 is YYNGEE. CDR3 residues: CASSVDGRVGNTIYF.

The chain couples TRBV6-2 or TRBV6-3 to TRBJ2-1; TCRdb gives TRBD1 as the D gene, but with no DNA this cannot be confirmed. Germline V lookup: CDR1 MNHEY, CDR2 SVGEGT. This CDR3 has 14 residues. CDR3 protein: CASSFTPGLQWQFF.

This chain links TRBV30 with TRBJ2-3; TCRdb proposes TRBD2, but this gene call is untestable without DNA. The germline V gene encodes CDR1 GTSNPN and CDR2 SVGIG (reference sequence). This CDR3 is built from 15 residues. CDR3 loop: CAWSVSLAGADTQYF.

The rearrangement uses TRBV20-1 and TRBJ2-1; the TCRdb D gene call, TRBD2, has no DNA to confirm it. This CDR3 comprises 20 residues. Germline V CDR1 and CDR2: DFQATT, SNEGSKA (reference sequence). The CDR3 spells CSARSSWGVVGRARYNEQFF.

The chain employs TRBV20-1 and TRBJ2-7; TCRdb indicates TRBD2, and absent DNA this call remains unverified. The CDR3 length is 13 residues. Germline V lookup: CDR1 DFQATT, CDR2 SNEGSKA (reference sequence). This chain's CDR3 is CSASLTSGGEQYF.

The chain combines TRBV5-1 with TRBJ2-7; TCRdb gives TRBD1 as the D gene, but with no DNA this cannot be confirmed. The germline CDR1 and CDR2 sequences are SGHRS and YFSETQ. The CDR3 contains 14 residues. This chain's CDR3 is CASSFGGGNYEQYF.

V and J are TRBV10-3 and TRBJ2-5; TCRdb names TRBD2, which stays unverified in the absence of DNA. Per germline, CDR1 ENHRY and CDR2 SYGVKD. The CDR3 has 15 amino acids. The CDR3 loop reads CAISDSGGFQETQYF.

CDR3 residues: CASSPGQGRSSYEQYF. V usage is TRBV12-3 or TRBV12-4 and J usage is TRBJ2-7; the TRBD1 assignment by TCRdb is unverifiable without DNA. The CDR3 loop spans 16 amino acids.

V usage is TRBV20-1 and J usage is TRBJ2-1; as DNA is missing, the TRBD1 call by TCRdb cannot be tested. The CDR3 is made up of 15 amino acids. Per germline, CDR1 DFQATT and CDR2 SNEGSKA (reference sequence). CDR3: CSARDPGGAGNEQFF.

V and J are TRBV4-2 and TRBJ2-7. Germline V gene data show CDR1 as LGHNA and CDR2 as YNFKEQ. The CDR3 totals 14 residues. CDR3 region: CASSQARSGYEQYF.

The chain employs TRBV3-1 and TRBJ2-7. Germline V gene sequence: CDR1 LGHDT, CDR2 YNNKEL (reference sequence). This CDR3 spans 15 amino acids. CDR3 amino acids: CASSRTQGTTYEQYF.

This rearrangement joins TRBV10-3 to TRBJ2-3; TCRdb's D call, TRBD1, is unchecked because there is no DNA. Germline V lookup: CDR1 ENHRY, CDR2 SYGVKD. The CDR3 has 15 residues. The CDR3 sequence is CATASGTGGTDTQYF.

V is TRBV10-3 and J is TRBJ2-7; TCRdb names TRBD1, which stays unverified in the absence of DNA. The germline CDR1 and CDR2 sequences are ENHRY and SYGVKD. There are 16 residues in the CDR3. CDR3 protein: CAISELGTGESYEQYF.

The J gene is TRBJ2-7, the V gene TRBV5-1; TCRdb picks TRBD2, but there is no DNA to check that call. CDR1 and CDR2 from the germline V gene are SGHRS and YFSETQ. The CDR3 is 16 amino acids. CDR3 amino acids: CASSLPVGSGRFQQYF. The entire variable domain, with the rest obtained from reference TRBV5-1 and TRBJ2-7, is as follows: KAGVTQTPRYLIKTRGQQVTLSCSPISGHRSVSWYQQTPGQGLQFLFEYFSETQRNKGNFPGRFSGRQFSNSRSEMNVSTLELGDSALYLCASSLPVGSGRFQQYFGPGTRLTVT.

This chain links TRBV5-6 with TRBJ1-1; TCRdb gives TRBD1 as the D gene, but with no DNA this cannot be confirmed. The CDR3 has 13 residues. From germline, CDR1 is SGHDT and CDR2 YYEEEE. CDR3 protein: CASSFRPNTEAFF. The full variable domain, its missing parts supplied by reference TRBV5-6 and TRBJ1-1, is DAGVTQSPTHLIKTRGQQVTLRCSPKSGHDTVSWYQQALGQGPQFIFQYYEEEERQRGNFPDRFSGHQFPNYSSELNVNALLLGDSALYLCASSFRPNTEAFFGQGTRLTVV.

The chain uses TRBV20-1 and TRBJ2-5. The CDR3 is 11 residues long. Germline-derived CDR1 and CDR2 are DFQATT and SNEGSKA (reference sequence). The CDR3 here is CSATSQETQYF.